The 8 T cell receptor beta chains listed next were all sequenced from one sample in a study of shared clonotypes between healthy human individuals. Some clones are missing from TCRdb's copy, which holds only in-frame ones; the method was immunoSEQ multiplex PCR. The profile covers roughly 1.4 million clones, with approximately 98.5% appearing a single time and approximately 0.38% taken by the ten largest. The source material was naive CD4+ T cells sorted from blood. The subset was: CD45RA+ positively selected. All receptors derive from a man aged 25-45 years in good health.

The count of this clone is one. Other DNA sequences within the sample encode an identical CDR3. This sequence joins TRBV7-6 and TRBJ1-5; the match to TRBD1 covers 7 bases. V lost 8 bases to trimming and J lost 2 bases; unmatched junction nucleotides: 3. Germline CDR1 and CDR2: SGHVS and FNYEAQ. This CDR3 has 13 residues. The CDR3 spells CASSGTGNQPQHF. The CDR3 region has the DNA TGTGCCAGCTCTGGGACAGGCAATCAGCCCCAGCATTTT.

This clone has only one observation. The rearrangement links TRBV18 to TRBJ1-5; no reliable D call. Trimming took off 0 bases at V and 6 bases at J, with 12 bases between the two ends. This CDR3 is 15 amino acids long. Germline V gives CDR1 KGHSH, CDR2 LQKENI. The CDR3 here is CASSPPTGVGQPQHF. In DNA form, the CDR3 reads TGTGCCAGCTCACCACCAACGGGCGTGGGTCAGCCCCAGCATTTT.

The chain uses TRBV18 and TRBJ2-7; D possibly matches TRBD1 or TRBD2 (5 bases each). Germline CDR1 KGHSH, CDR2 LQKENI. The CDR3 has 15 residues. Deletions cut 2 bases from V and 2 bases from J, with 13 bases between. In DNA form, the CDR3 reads TGTGCCAGCTCACCATCCCGGGACCTCGCCTACGAGCAGTACTTC. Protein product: CASSPSRDLAYEQYF.

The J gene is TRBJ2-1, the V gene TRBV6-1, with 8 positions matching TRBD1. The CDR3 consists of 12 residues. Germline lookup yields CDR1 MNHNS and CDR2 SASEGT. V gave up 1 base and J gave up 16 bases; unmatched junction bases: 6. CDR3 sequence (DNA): TGTGCCAGCAGTGAAGTGGACAGGGTCATTTTCTTC. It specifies CASSEVDRVIFF.

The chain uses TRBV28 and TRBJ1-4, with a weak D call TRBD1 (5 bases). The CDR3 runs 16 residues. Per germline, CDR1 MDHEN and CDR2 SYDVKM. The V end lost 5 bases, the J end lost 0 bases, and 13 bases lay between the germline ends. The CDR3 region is CASSTHRFATNEKLFF. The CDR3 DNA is TGTGCCAGCAGTACCCACAGGTTTGCAACTAATGAAAAACTGTTTTTT. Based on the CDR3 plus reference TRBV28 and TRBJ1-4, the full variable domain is DVKVTQSSRYLVKRTGEKVFLECVQDMDHENMFWYRQDPGLGLRLIYFSYDVKMKEKGDIPEGYSVSREKKERFSLILESASTNQTSMYLCASSTHRFATNEKLFFGSGTQLSVL.

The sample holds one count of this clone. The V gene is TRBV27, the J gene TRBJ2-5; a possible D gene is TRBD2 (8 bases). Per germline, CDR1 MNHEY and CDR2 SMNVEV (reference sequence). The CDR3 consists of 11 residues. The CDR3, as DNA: TGTCGGGAGGGGGCCAAAGAGACCCAGTACTTC. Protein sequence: CREGAKETQYF.

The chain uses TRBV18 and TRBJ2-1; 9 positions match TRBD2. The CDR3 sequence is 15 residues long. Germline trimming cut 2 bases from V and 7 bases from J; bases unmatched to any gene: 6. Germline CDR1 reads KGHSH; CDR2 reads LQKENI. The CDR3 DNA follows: TGTGCCAGCTCACCAGGGCTAGCGGGAATGAATGAGCAGTTCTTC. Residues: CASSPGLAGMNEQFF.

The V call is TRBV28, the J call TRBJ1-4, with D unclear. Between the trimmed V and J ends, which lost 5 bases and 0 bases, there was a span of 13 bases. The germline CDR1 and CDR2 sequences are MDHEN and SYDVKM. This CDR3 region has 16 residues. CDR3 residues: CASSPGRLATNEKLFF. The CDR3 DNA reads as TGTGCCAGCAGTCCAGGACGGCTCGCAACTAATGAAAAACTGTTTTTT.